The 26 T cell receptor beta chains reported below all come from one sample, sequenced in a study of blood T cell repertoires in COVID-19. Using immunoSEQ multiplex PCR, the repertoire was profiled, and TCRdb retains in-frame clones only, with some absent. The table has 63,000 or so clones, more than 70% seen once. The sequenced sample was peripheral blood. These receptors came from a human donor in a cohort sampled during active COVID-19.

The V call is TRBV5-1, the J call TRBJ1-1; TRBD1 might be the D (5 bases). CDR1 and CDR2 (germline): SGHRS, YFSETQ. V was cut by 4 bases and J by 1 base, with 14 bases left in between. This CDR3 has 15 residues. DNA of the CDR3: TGCGCCAGCAGCGTACCAGGGTTAGGGAACACTGAAGCTTTCTTT. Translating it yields CASSVPGLGNTEAFF.

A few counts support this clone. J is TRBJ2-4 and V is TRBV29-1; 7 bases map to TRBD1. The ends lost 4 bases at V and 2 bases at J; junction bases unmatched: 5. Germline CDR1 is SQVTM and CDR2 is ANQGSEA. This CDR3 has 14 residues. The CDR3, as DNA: TGCAGCGTTGCTCCGGGACAGACCAAAAACATTCAGTACTTC. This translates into CSVAPGQTKNIQYF.

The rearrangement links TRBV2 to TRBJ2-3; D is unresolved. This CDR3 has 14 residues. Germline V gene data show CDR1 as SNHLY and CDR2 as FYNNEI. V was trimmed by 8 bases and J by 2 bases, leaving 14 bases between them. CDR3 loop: CASEKTVSTDTQYF. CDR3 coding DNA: TGTGCCAGCGAAAAAACAGTCTCCACAGATACGCAGTATTTT.

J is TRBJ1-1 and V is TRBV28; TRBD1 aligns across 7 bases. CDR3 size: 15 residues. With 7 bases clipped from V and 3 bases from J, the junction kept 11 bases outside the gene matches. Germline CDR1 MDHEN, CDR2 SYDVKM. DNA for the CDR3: TGTGCCAGCAAAGGCCCAGGGGGTAGTTACACTGAAGCTTTCTTT. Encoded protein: CASKGPGGSYTEAFF.

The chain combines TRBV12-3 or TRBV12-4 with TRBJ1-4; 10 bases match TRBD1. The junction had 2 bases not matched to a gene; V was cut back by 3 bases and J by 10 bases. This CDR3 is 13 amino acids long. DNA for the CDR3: TGTGCCAGCAGTTTGGGGGACAGGGGAAAACTGTTTTTT. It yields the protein CASSLGDRGKLFF.

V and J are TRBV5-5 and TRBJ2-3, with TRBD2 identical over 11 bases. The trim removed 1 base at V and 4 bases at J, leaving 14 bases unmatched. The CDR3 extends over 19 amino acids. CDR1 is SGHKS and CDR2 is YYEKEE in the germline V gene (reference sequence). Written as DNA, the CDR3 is TGTGCCAGCAGCTTGAGACTAGCGGGGCAAGCCTCAGGGGCAGATACGCAGTATTTT. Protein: CASSLRLAGQASGADTQYF. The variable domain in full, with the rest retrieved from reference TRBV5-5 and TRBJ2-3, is DAGVTQSPTHLIKTRGQQVTLRCSPISGHKSVSWYQQVLGQGPQFIFQYYEKEERGRGNFPDRFSARQFPNYSSELNVNALLLGDSALYLCASSLRLAGQASGADTQYFGPGTRLTVL.

In nucleotides, the CDR3 is TGCGCCAGCAGCCCCGGGACAGGGGCCGCTGGAAACACCATATATTTT. Protein sequence: CASSPGTGAAGNTIYF. V usage is TRBV4-1 and J usage is TRBJ1-3, with 10 bases aligning to TRBD1. Trimming took 4 bases from V and 2 from J; bases not matched to a gene: 5. Germline CDR1 MGHRA, CDR2 YSYEKL. This CDR3 spans 16 amino acids.

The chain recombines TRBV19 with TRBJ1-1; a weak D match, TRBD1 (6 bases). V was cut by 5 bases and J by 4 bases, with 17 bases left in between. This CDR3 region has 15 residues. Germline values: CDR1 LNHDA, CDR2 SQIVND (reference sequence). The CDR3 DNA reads TGTGCCAGTAGTGTCCTGACCAGGGGCAGCACTGAAGCTTTCTTT. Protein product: CASSVLTRGSTEAFF.

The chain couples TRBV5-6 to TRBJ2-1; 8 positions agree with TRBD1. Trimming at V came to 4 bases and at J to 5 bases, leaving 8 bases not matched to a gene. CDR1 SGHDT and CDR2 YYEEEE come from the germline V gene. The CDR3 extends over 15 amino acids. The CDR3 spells CASSPKTGADNEQFF. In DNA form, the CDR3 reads TGTGCCAGCAGCCCCAAGACAGGGGCTGACAATGAGCAGTTCTTC.

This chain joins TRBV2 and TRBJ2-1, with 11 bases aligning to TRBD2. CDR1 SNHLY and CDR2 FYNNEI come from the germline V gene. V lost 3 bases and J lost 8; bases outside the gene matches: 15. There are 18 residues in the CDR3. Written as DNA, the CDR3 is TGTGCCAGCAGTGATGACCTAGCGGGAGGAAGGATTTCCTATGAGCAGTTCTTC. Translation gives CASSDDLAGGRISYEQFF.

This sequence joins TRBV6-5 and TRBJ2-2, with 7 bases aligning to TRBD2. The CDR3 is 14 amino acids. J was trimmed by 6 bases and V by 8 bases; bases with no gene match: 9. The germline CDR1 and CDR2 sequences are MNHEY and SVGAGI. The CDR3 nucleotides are TGTGCCAGCGGACGGCAGGGAGGGGCCGGGGAGCTGTTTTTT. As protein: CASGRQGGAGELFF.

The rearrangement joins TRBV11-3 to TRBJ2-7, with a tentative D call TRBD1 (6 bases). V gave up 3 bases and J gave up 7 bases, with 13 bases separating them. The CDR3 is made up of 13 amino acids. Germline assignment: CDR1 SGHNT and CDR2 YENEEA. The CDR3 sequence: CASSFNTGQEQYF. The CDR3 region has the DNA TGTGCCAGCAGCTTCAATACAGGGCAAGAGCAGTACTTC.

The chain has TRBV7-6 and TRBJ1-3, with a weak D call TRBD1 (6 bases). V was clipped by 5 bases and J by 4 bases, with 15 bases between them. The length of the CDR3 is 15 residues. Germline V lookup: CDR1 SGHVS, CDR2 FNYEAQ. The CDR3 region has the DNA TGTGCCAGCAGCCTAACGCCAGGGGTCGGAAACACCATATATTTT. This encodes CASSLTPGVGNTIYF. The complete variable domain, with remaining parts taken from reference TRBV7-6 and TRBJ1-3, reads GAGVSQSPRYKVTKRGQDVALRCDPISGHVSLYWYRQALGQGPEFLTYFNYEAQQDKSGLPNDRFSAERPEGSISTLTIQRTEQRDSAMYRCASSLTPGVGNTIYFGEGSWLTVV.

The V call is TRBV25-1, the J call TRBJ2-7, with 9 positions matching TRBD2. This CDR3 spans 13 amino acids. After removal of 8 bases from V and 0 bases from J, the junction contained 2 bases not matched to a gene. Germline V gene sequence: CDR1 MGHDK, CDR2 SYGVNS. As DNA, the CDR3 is TGTGCCAGCCGTAGCGGGAGCTCCTACGAGCAGTACGTC. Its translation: CASRSGSSYEQYV.

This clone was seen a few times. The CDR3 loop is CAWSDQGGQPQHF. The CDR3 nucleotides read TGTGCCTGGAGTGACCAGGGTGGTCAGCCCCAGCATTTT. This sequence joins TRBV30 and TRBJ1-5; D is possibly TRBD1 (5 bases). Deletions cut 1 base from V and 6 bases from J, with 10 bases between. The germline gives CDR1 GTSNPN, CDR2 SVGIG (reference sequence). The CDR3 has 13 residues.

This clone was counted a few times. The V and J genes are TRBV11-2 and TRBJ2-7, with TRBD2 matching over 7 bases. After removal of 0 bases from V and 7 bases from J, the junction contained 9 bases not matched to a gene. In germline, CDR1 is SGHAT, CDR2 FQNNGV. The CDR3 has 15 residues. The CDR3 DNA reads TGTGCCAGCAGCTTAGATGGACGGGAGGTGGAGGAGCAGTACTTC. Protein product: CASSLDGREVEEQYF.

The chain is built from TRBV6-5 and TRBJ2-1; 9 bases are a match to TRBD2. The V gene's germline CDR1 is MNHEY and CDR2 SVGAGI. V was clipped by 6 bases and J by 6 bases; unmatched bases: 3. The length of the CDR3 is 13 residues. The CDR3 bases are TGTGCCAGCAGCGGGACTAGCCCCAATGAGCAGTTCTTC. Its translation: CASSGTSPNEQFF.

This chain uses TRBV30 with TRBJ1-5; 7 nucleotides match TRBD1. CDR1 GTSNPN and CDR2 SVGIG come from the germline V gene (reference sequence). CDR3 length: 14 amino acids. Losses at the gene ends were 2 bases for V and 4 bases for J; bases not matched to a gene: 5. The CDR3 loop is CAWSLGQDNQPQHF. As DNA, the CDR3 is TGTGCCTGGAGTCTTGGACAGGATAATCAGCCCCAGCATTTT.

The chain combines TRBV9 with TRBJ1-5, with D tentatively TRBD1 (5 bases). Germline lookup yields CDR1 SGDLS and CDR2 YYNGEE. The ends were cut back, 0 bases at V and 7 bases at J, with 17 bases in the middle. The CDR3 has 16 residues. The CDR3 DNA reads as TGTGCCAGCAGCGTAGGCCAGGGAGGCTTAGGACAGCCCCAGCATTTT. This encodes CASSVGQGGLGQPQHF.

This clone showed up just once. Here the CDR3 DNA reads TGTGCCAGCAGCGTTACTAGACAGGGGACCTACGAGCAGTACGTC. Translating gives CASSVTRQGTYEQYV. The rearrangement links TRBV9 to TRBJ2-7; 8 nucleotides agree with TRBD1. CDR1 and CDR2 from the germline V gene are SGDLS and YYNGEE. The CDR3 runs 15 residues. J gave up 2 bases and V 2 bases, and 6 bases lay outside the gene matches.

DNA of the CDR3: TGTGCCTGGAGGGTCCCATTTTACGGGACAGGGAACACCGGGGAGCTGTTTTTT. This gives the protein CAWRVPFYGTGNTGELFF. The V call is TRBV30, the J call TRBJ2-2; 8 bases match TRBD1. The length of the CDR3 is 18 residues. Germline-derived CDR1 and CDR2 are GTSNPN and SVGIG (reference sequence). The trim removed 3 bases at V and 1 base at J, leaving 13 bases unmatched.

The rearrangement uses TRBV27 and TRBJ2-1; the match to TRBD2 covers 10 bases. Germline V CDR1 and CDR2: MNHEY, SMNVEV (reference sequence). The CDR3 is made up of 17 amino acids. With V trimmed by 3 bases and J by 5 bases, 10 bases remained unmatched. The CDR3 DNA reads TGTGCCAGCAGTTTTATAAGCGGGAGGGGACATGACAATGAGCAGTTCTTC. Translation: CASSFISGRGHDNEQFF.

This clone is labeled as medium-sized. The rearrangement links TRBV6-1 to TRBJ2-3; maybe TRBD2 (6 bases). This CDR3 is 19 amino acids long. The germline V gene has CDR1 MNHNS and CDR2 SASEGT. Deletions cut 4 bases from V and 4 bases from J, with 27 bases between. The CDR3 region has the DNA TGTGCCAGCAGTGCCTTAAGGGTTGTGGCGGGAAGCTCGGCAGATACGCAGTATTTT. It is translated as CASSALRVVAGSSADTQYF.

CDR3 bases: TGTGCCAGCAGCCACGCGACTAGCCGGCGCCCGGATACGCAGTATTTT. Amino acids: CASSHATSRRPDTQYF. The genes are TRBV14 and TRBJ2-3; TRBD2 matches 7 bases. Trimming cost V 3 bases and J 6 bases; bases outside gene matches: 12. This CDR3 is 16 amino acids long. Germline lookup yields CDR1 SGHDN and CDR2 FVKESK.

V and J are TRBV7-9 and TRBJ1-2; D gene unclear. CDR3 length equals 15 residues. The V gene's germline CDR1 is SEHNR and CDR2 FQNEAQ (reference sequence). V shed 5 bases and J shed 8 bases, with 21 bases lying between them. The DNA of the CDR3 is TGTGCCAGCAGCCAACGACCGGACGGGGAAAGAGGCTACACCTTC. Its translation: CASSQRPDGERGYTF.

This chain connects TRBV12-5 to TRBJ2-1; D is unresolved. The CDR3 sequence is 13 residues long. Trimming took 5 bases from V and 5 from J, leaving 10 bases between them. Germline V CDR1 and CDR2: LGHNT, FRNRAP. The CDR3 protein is CASGPSLDNEQFF. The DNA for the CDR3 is TGTGCTAGTGGTCCTTCCCTTGACAATGAGCAGTTCTTC.